The 21 T cell receptor beta chains listed next were all sequenced from one sample in a study of CD8 T cells in Susac syndrome. cDNA came from around 0.5 to 1 ug RNA primed by random hexamers. Each CDR3 protein is one row after TCRdb ran MiXCR on the immunoSEQ multiplex PCR reads. The profile shows 150,000 to 200,000 distinct CDR3 sequences, roughly 95% of them singletons. Sequencing was done on a sample of CD4+ T cells from PBMCs. The receptor source for this set is a human donor in good health.

The CDR3 nucleotides read TGTGCCAGCTCACAGGGGACGGACTACAATGAGCAGTTCTTC. Its translation is CASSQGTDYNEQFF. V usage is TRBV18 and J usage is TRBJ2-1; possibly TRBD1 or TRBD2 for D (5 bases each). The germline gives CDR1 KGHSH, CDR2 LQKENI. Trimming took off 4 bases at V and 3 bases at J, with 10 bases between the two ends. The CDR3 has 14 residues. Together with reference TRBV18 and TRBJ2-1, the CDR3 gives the full variable domain: NAGVMQNPRHLVRRRGQEARLRCSPMKGHSHVYWYRQLPEEGLKFMVYLQKENIIDESGMPKERFSAEFPKEGPSILRIQQVVRGDSAAYFCASSQGTDYNEQFFGPGTRLTVL.

The chain couples TRBV18 to TRBJ2-5, with a tentative D call TRBD1 (6 bases). Germline-derived CDR1 and CDR2 are KGHSH and LQKENI. V was cut by 4 bases and J by 3 bases, with 9 bases left in between. The CDR3 is 13 amino acids. The CDR3 nucleotides read TGTGCCAGCTCACAGACAGGAGAAGAGACCCAGTACTTC. It codes for CASSQTGEETQYF.

This sequence joins TRBV20-1 and TRBJ2-5; D is perhaps TRBD2 (6 bases). V dropped 6 bases and J dropped 1 base, with 21 bases sitting between them. Germline V gives CDR1 DFQATT, CDR2 SNEGSKA (reference sequence). The CDR3 contains 16 residues. The CDR3 sequence is CSAKPAGGDSQETQYF. CDR3 bases: TGCAGTGCGAAGCCTGCAGGAGGGGATTCCCAAGAGACCCAGTACTTC.

This chain joins TRBV30 and TRBJ1-2, with D uncertain. CDR3 length equals 12 residues. Trimming removed 2 bases from V and 4 bases from J, with 8 bases in between. Germline V gene lookup returns CDR1 GTSNPN and CDR2 SVGIG (reference sequence). Here the CDR3 reads CAWSTNTYGYTF. The DNA for the CDR3 is TGTGCCTGGAGTACGAATACCTATGGCTACACCTTC.

The chain uses TRBV5-4 and TRBJ2-4; TRBD1 matches 9 bases. Germline CDR1 and CDR2: SGHNT and YYREEE (reference sequence). V shed 4 bases, J shed 8 bases, and the junction held 7 bases outside the gene matches. This CDR3 is built from 14 residues. DNA of the CDR3: TGTGCCAGCAGCCTTTGGGACAGGGCTGACATTCAGTACTTC. Its translation is CASSLWDRADIQYF.

This clonotype was found once. The gene calls are TRBV20-1 and TRBJ2-5, with D possibly matching TRBD2 (6 bases). Trimming shortened V by 2 bases and J by 5 bases, and 15 bases separated the two germline ends. Germline assignment: CDR1 DFQATT and CDR2 SNEGSKA (reference sequence). There are 14 residues in the CDR3. The CDR3 here is CSARRTPGVETQYF. CDR3 in DNA: TGCAGTGCTAGACGGACGCCGGGGGTGGAGACCCAGTACTTC.

V gene TRBV7-6 combines with J gene TRBJ2-7; 9 bases are a match to TRBD2. The V segment lost 5 bases and the J segment 3 bases; nucleotides outside the gene matches: 8. Per germline, CDR1 SGHVS and CDR2 FNYEAQ. CDR3 length equals 15 residues. CDR3 loop: CASSLSSGVYYEQYF. CDR3 DNA: TGTGCCAGCAGCCTATCTAGCGGGGTTTACTACGAGCAGTACTTC.

The V and J genes are TRBV20-1 and TRBJ2-5; D may be TRBD2 (5 bases). V was cut by 2 bases and J by 5 bases, with 12 bases left in between. Germline assignment: CDR1 DFQATT and CDR2 SNEGSKA (reference sequence). This CDR3 contains 13 residues. In nucleotides, the CDR3 is TGCAGTGCTAGAAGAAGGAGAGGGGAGACCCAGTACTTC. Translation gives CSARRRRGETQYF.

The chain links TRBV5-1 to TRBJ1-2, with D perhaps matching TRBD1 (6 bases). Germline V gene lookup returns CDR1 SGHRS and CDR2 YFSETQ. Trimming removed 4 bases from V and 8 bases from J, with 18 bases in between. The CDR3 sequence is 14 residues long. This chain's CDR3 is CASSPVAQGDGYTF. The CDR3, as DNA: TGCGCCAGCAGCCCGGTGGCACAGGGTGACGGCTACACCTTC.

In this sample, this clonotype turned up once. The V call is TRBV18, the J call TRBJ1-1, with a tentative D call TRBD1 (6 bases). This CDR3 is 15 amino acids long. From germline, CDR1 is KGHSH and CDR2 LQKENI. V lost 3 bases to trimming and J lost 5 bases, with 16 bases between them. The CDR3 reads CASSPPSRGRTEAFF. The DNA of the CDR3 is TGTGCCAGCTCACCCCCCTCCAGGGGTCGGACTGAAGCTTTCTTT.

This chain joins TRBV3-1 and TRBJ2-3; D might be TRBD1 or TRBD2, each matching 6 bases. Trimming removed 0 bases at V and 5 bases at J, with 15 bases between. Germline lookup yields CDR1 LGHDT and CDR2 YNNKEL (reference sequence). This CDR3 contains 16 residues. The CDR3 spells CASSQDLAGGGDTQYF. The CDR3 region has the DNA TGTGCCAGCAGCCAAGATCTTGCCGGGGGCGGAGATACGCAGTATTTT.

J is TRBJ1-1 and V is TRBV6-1; tentatively, D is TRBD1 (6 bases). V was shortened by 5 bases and J by 7 bases, with 11 bases between the two germline ends. CDR1 is MNHNS and CDR2 is SASEGT in the germline V gene. This CDR3 is built from 12 residues. CDR3: CASSFDRFEAFF. CDR3 DNA sequence: TGTGCCAGCAGTTTTGACAGGTTTGAAGCTTTCTTT.

V and J are TRBV5-4 and TRBJ2-3; the D gene could be TRBD1 or TRBD2 (5 bases each). Between the trimmed V and J ends, which lost 4 bases and 4 bases, there was a span of 13 bases. This CDR3 is built from 14 residues. CDR1 and CDR2 from the germline V gene are SGHNT and YYREEE (reference sequence). The DNA for the CDR3 is TGTGCCAGCAGCCTCCACGGGGCAGCAGATACGCAGTATTTT. This codes for CASSLHGAADTQYF.

The chain couples TRBV20-1 to TRBJ2-7; a weak D match, TRBD1 (6 bases). Per the germline V gene, CDR1 is DFQATT and CDR2 is SNEGSKA (reference sequence). The CDR3 consists of 14 residues. V was shortened by 0 bases and J by 5 bases, with 14 bases between the two germline ends. Here the CDR3 reads CSARDTRGLNEQYF. The CDR3 nucleotides are TGCAGTGCTAGAGATACCAGGGGCCTAAACGAGCAGTACTTC.

The gene calls are TRBV21-1 and TRBJ1-1; the table names TRBD1, a call not compared with the DNA. TRBV21-1 constitutes a pseudogene. The CDR3 has 15 residues. Here the CDR3 DNA reads TGTGCCAGCAAAATTGGGACAGCTCCTTCTTGTGAAGCTTTCTTT. This sequence encodes CASKIGTAPSCEAFF.

The chain carries TRBV29-1 and TRBJ2-1; D ambiguous. CDR3 length: 16 residues. Trimming shortened V by 4 bases and J by 0 bases, and 16 bases separated the two germline ends. Germline CDR1 and CDR2: SQVTM and ANQGSEA. The CDR3 nucleotides are TGCAGCGTTGTCCCCACCAGCGCGAGCTCCTACAATGAGCAGTTCTTC. Translated, it gives CSVVPTSASSYNEQFF.

CDR3 nucleotides: TGTGCCAGCAGCTCCGTGGGTGGCTACACCTTC. This translates into CASSSVGGYTF. The J gene is TRBJ1-2, the V gene TRBV7-2; no reliable D call. From germline, CDR1 is SGHTA and CDR2 FQGNSA. This CDR3 is 11 amino acids long. Between the trimmed V and J ends, which lost 4 bases and 7 bases, there was a span of 7 bases.

The chain is built from TRBV2 and TRBJ2-1; 8 bases line up with TRBD2. The ends lost 0 bases at V and 10 bases at J; junction bases unmatched: 5. Per germline, CDR1 SNHLY and CDR2 FYNNEI. The CDR3 totals 14 residues. CDR3 residues: CASSEAVVAGEQFF. CDR3 bases: TGTGCCAGCAGTGAAGCTGTGGTAGCGGGGGAGCAGTTCTTC.

The rearrangement uses TRBV6-6 and TRBJ1-1, with D tentatively TRBD1 (6 bases). The V and J ends lost 4 bases and 5 bases respectively, with 17 bases between them. The CDR3 length is 15 residues. Germline-derived CDR1 and CDR2 are MNHNY and SVGAGI (reference sequence). This CDR3 reads CASSSANRVRTEAFF. The CDR3 nucleotides are TGTGCCAGCAGTTCCGCAAACAGGGTAAGGACTGAAGCTTTCTTT.

This clonotype was counted a single time. This chain joins TRBV2 and TRBJ1-2, with D unresolved. Trimming removed 4 bases at V and 4 bases at J, with 10 bases between. The germline V gene encodes CDR1 SNHLY and CDR2 FYNNEI. The CDR3 extends over 13 amino acids. The CDR3, as DNA: TGTGCCAGCAGTGTTCTTGACACCTATGGCTACACCTTC. Its translation: CASSVLDTYGYTF. Supplemented by reference TRBV2 and TRBJ1-2, the full variable domain reads EPEVTQTPSHQVTQMGQEVILRCVPISNHLYFYWYRQILGQKVEFLVSFYNNEISEKSEIFDDQFSVERPDGSNFTLKIRSTKLEDSAMYFCASSVLDTYGYTFGSGTRLTVV.

The genes are TRBV20-1 and TRBJ2-3, with a tentative D call TRBD1 (5 bases). In germline, CDR1 is DFQATT, CDR2 SNEGSKA (reference sequence). Trimming cost V 5 bases and J 7 bases, with 10 bases left between them. The CDR3 has 11 residues. CDR3 DNA sequence: TGCAGTGCTCATACAGGTTATACGCAGTATTTT. It is translated as CSAHTGYTQYF.